Below are 29 T cell receptor beta chains sequenced from a single sample in a study of cytomegalovirus exposure and HLA in healthy donors. PCR employed 60 Vbeta and 13 Jbeta primers. TCRdb's copy holds only in-frame clones and misses some; the assay was immunoSEQ multiplex PCR. The sample lists under 200,000 clones, about 86% occurring once. Specimen: PBMCs. The receptors originated from a man aged 35 to 55 in good health and CMV-seropositive.

V is TRBV29-1 and J is TRBJ2-5; TRBD2 aligns across 8 bases. The CDR3 has 17 residues. Germline loops: CDR1 SQVTM, CDR2 ANQGSEA. Trimming at V came to 6 bases and at J to 7 bases, leaving 22 bases not matched to a gene. The CDR3 loop is CSVTSLNERESPPTQYF. CDR3 in DNA: TGCAGCGTCACTTCACTAAATGAGCGGGAGTCCCCCCCGACCCAGTACTTC.

J is TRBJ2-1 and V is TRBV19; perhaps TRBD2 as D (6 bases). V dropped 6 bases and J dropped 9 bases, with 12 bases sitting between them. From germline, CDR1 is LNHDA and CDR2 SQIVND (reference sequence). The CDR3 contains 12 residues. The CDR3 DNA is TGTGCCAGTAGCTGGCGGGGCGGTGAGCAGTTCTTC. Residues: CASSWRGGEQFF.

This chain connects TRBV5-8 to TRBJ2-7; D gene unclear. This CDR3 has 14 residues. The germline CDR1 and CDR2 sequences are SGHTS and YDEGEE. V was clipped by 5 bases and J by 0 bases, with 12 bases between them. The CDR3 here is CASSLDRSSYEQYF. CDR3 in DNA: TGTGCCAGCAGTCTAGACCGGAGCTCCTACGAGCAGTACTTC.

This rearrangement joins TRBV25-1 to TRBJ1-2; 9 positions agree with TRBD1. Germline lookup yields CDR1 MGHDK and CDR2 SYGVNS. CDR3 size: 14 residues. The J segment lost 4 bases and the V segment lost 4 bases, leaving 4 bases of the junction unmatched. The CDR3 sequence is CASSAPGQGYGYTF. In DNA, the CDR3 is TGTGCCAGCAGTGCACCGGGACAGGGCTATGGCTACACCTTC.

CDR3 coding DNA: TGTGCCCCAGAGACAGGGAACACCGGGGAGCTGTTTTTT. Its protein is CAPETGNTGELFF. J is TRBJ2-2 and V is TRBV27; D possibly corresponds to TRBD1 (6 bases). This CDR3 is built from 13 residues. The V gene's germline CDR1 is MNHEY and CDR2 SMNVEV (reference sequence). Trimming removed 11 bases at V and 1 base at J, with 11 bases between.

The rearrangement joins TRBV9 to TRBJ1-4, with D possibly matching TRBD1 (6 bases). Trimming left V 4 bases short and J 7 bases short, with 14 bases between. CDR1 is SGDLS and CDR2 is YYNGEE in the germline V gene. CDR3 length equals 14 residues. The CDR3: CASSTDRTFEKLFF. CDR3 in DNA: TGTGCCAGCAGCACGGACAGAACTTTTGAAAAACTGTTTTTT.

The chain combines TRBV5-4 with TRBJ2-1, with D tentatively TRBD2 (7 bases). The CDR3 is 17 residues long. V gave up 8 bases and J gave up 2 bases, with 23 bases separating them. Per germline, CDR1 SGHNT and CDR2 YYREEE (reference sequence). The CDR3 sequence is CASTRSGGGGTYNEQFF. In nucleotides, the CDR3 is TGTGCCAGTACAAGGTCGGGGGGCGGTGGGACCTACAATGAGCAGTTCTTC.

The table lists this clone with a count of one. The chain employs TRBV30 and TRBJ1-1; the D is unclear. V lost 1 base and J lost 1, with 4 bases in between. This CDR3 region has 12 residues. The germline CDR1 and CDR2 sequences are GTSNPN and SVGIG (reference sequence). CDR3 protein: CAWSAKNTEAFF. CDR3 coding DNA: TGTGCCTGGAGTGCTAAGAACACTGAAGCTTTCTTT.

CDR3 DNA sequence: TGTGCCAGTAGGTTAACGGGTAGCGGGGGAAAAGAGACCCAGTACTTC. Protein sequence: CASRLTGSGGKETQYF. This chain uses TRBV19 with TRBJ2-5; 9 bases fit TRBD2. With V trimmed by 6 bases and J by 3 bases, 11 bases remained unmatched. This CDR3 region has 16 residues. From germline, CDR1 is LNHDA and CDR2 SQIVND (reference sequence).

This clone is a singleton in its sample. The chain uses TRBV9 and TRBJ1-1, with 9 nucleotides matching TRBD1. The CDR3 has 15 residues. With V trimmed by 2 bases and J by 1 base, 3 bases remained unmatched. Germline V CDR1 and CDR2: SGDLS, YYNGEE. CDR3 sequence reads: CASSVTGGWNTEAFF. The CDR3 bases are TGTGCCAGCAGCGTGACAGGGGGTTGGAACACTGAAGCTTTCTTT.

The chain has TRBV27 and TRBJ2-1; TRBD2 might be the D (5 bases). Germline CDR1 is MNHEY and CDR2 is SMNVEV (reference sequence). Trimming took 6 bases from V and 4 from J, leaving 7 bases between them. There are 12 residues in the CDR3. This CDR3 is CASRTTYNEQFF. As DNA, the CDR3 is TGTGCCAGCAGGACTACTTACAATGAGCAGTTCTTC.

CDR3 coding DNA: TGTGCCATCAGTGAGCAGGGGACAGGGCCCTACGAGCAGTACTTC. Protein sequence: CAISEQGTGPYEQYF. This chain links TRBV10-3 with TRBJ2-7; 9 nucleotides line up with TRBD1. The junction had 4 bases not matched to a gene; V was cut back by 2 bases and J by 2 bases. This CDR3 comprises 15 residues. The V gene's germline CDR1 is ENHRY and CDR2 SYGVKD.

The V call is TRBV5-1, the J call TRBJ2-1, with a tentative D call TRBD2 (6 bases). The V end lost 4 bases, the J end lost 10 bases, and 21 bases lay between the germline ends. Germline values: CDR1 SGHRS, CDR2 YFSETQ. This CDR3 contains 15 residues. CDR3 in DNA: TGCGCCAGCAGCACCGGACTACTTCAGCCCCAAGAGCAGTTCTTC. Amino acid sequence: CASSTGLLQPQEQFF.

Note on this clone: At one end the junction does not follow the germline gene, possibly because of a read error. V usage is TRBV4-3 and J usage is TRBJ2-7; D call uncertain. The CDR3 is made up of 15 amino acids. Looked up from germline, CDR1 is LGHNA and CDR2 is YSLEER. CDR3 protein: CASSQGTGGAYEQYF. Here the CDR3 DNA reads TGCGCCAGCAGTCAAGGTACGGGTGGTGCCTACGAGCAGTACTTC.

V usage is TRBV7-8 and J usage is TRBJ2-7; 10 bases align to TRBD2. Per the germline V gene, CDR1 is SGHVS and CDR2 is FQNEAQ. There are 16 residues in the CDR3. V shed 2 bases and J 1 base; nucleotides not matched to a gene: 5. The CDR3 loop reads CASSLRAGGGSYEQYF. In DNA form, the CDR3 reads TGTGCCAGCAGCTTACGAGCGGGAGGGGGATCCTACGAGCAGTACTTC.

This chain connects TRBV7-8 to TRBJ2-3; perhaps TRBD2 as D (6 bases). The V end was cut by 2 bases, the J end by 10 bases, with 13 bases between. The CDR3 extends over 13 amino acids. Germline values: CDR1 SGHVS, CDR2 FQNEAQ. Written as DNA, the CDR3 is TGTGCCAGCAGCTTAACCCGACTAGTCGCGCAGTATTTT. Amino acid sequence: CASSLTRLVAQYF. The entire variable domain, with the rest obtained from reference TRBV7-8 and TRBJ2-3, is as follows: GAGVSQSPRYKVAKRGQDVALRCDPISGHVSLFWYQQALGQGPEFLTYFQNEAQLDKSGLPSDRFFAERPEGSVSTLKIQRTQQEDSAVYLCASSLTRLVAQYFGPGTRLTVL.

The chain employs TRBV18 and TRBJ2-5; TRBD2 matches 7 bases. The better agreement between TRBJ2-7 and the DNA end casts doubt on the J call. The CDR3 is made up of 19 amino acids. CDR1 and CDR2 (germline): KGHSH, LQKENI. CDR3 sequence (DNA): TGTGCCAGCTCACCATGGGGAGGCGGGAGAAGAACTGGGTCGGACGAGCAGTACTTC. Residues: CASSPWGGGRRTGSDEQYF.

CDR3 amino acids: CASSVNRAYEQYF. The CDR3, as DNA: TGTGCCAGCAGTGTCAACAGGGCCTACGAGCAGTACTTC. The chain uses TRBV2 and TRBJ2-7; D may be TRBD1 (6 bases). V lost 4 bases and J 2 bases, leaving 9 bases between the germline ends. Per germline, CDR1 SNHLY and CDR2 FYNNEI. The length of the CDR3 is 13 residues. The whole variable domain, filled in from reference TRBV2 and TRBJ2-7, reads EPEVTQTPSHQVTQMGQEVILRCVPISNHLYFYWYRQILGQKVEFLVSFYNNEISEKSEIFDDQFSVERPDGSNFTLKIRSTKLEDSAMYFCASSVNRAYEQYFGPGTRLTVT.

CDR3: CASSLGGTGGYNEQFF. The CDR3 coding sequence is TGTGCCAGCAGCTTAGGCGGGACAGGGGGCTACAATGAGCAGTTCTTC. This sequence joins TRBV7-2 and TRBJ2-1; TRBD1 matches at 11 bases. Germline V gene lookup returns CDR1 SGHTA and CDR2 FQGNSA. The CDR3 extends over 16 amino acids. V was clipped by 1 base and J by 3 bases; unmatched bases: 2.

The chain couples TRBV9 to TRBJ2-3; 10 positions agree with TRBD2. Germline-derived CDR1 and CDR2 are SGDLS and YYNGEE. The CDR3 totals 14 residues. The V and J ends lost 3 bases and 3 bases, in that order; junction bases with no gene match: 1. CDR3 sequence reads: CASSASGRTDTQYF. CDR3 nucleotide sequence: TGTGCCAGCAGCGCTAGCGGGAGAACAGATACGCAGTATTTT.

The genes are TRBV20-1 and TRBJ1-1; D is uncertain. Germline CDR1 and CDR2: DFQATT and SNEGSKA (reference sequence). The length of the CDR3 is 10 residues. The V end lost 5 bases, the J end lost 3 bases, and 4 bases lay between the germline ends. This CDR3 reads CSALDTEAFF. In nucleotides, the CDR3 is TGCAGTGCTTTAGACACTGAAGCTTTCTTT.

The chain combines TRBV14 with TRBJ2-7, with TRBD2 matching 16 bases. The V and J ends lost 4 bases and 4 bases, in that order; junction bases with no gene match: 4. Germline values: CDR1 SGHDN, CDR2 FVKESK. The CDR3 length is 16 residues. The CDR3 loop is CASSLGTSGRDYEQYF. In DNA form, the CDR3 reads TGTGCCAGCAGCCTTGGGACTAGCGGGAGGGATTACGAGCAGTACTTC.

The rearrangement links TRBV5-1 to TRBJ2-6, with D possibly TRBD1 on 5 matching bases. Germline lookup yields CDR1 SGHRS and CDR2 YFSETQ. This CDR3 comprises 15 residues. V dropped 7 bases and J dropped 1 base, with 12 bases sitting between them. CDR3 protein: CASGVGVSGANVLTF. The DNA for the CDR3 is TGCGCCAGCGGGGTAGGGGTATCTGGGGCCAACGTCCTGACTTTC. Using reference TRBV5-1 and TRBJ2-6 for the parts outside the CDR3, the full variable domain is KAGVTQTPRYLIKTRGQQVTLSCSPISGHRSVSWYQQTPGQGLQFLFEYFSETQRNKGNFPGRFSGRQFSNSRSEMNVSTLELGDSALYLCASGVGVSGANVLTFGAGSRLTVL.

The chain uses TRBV20-1 and TRBJ1-2, with D uncertain. The CDR3 loop spans 11 amino acids. In germline, CDR1 is DFQATT, CDR2 SNEGSKA (reference sequence). The CDR3 reads CSATSNYGYTF. The DNA of the CDR3 is TGCAGCGCCACTTCTAACTATGGCTACACCTTC.

The chain combines TRBV4-3 with TRBJ2-5; 9 bases are shared with TRBD1. The J call is in doubt because the DNA end fits TRBJ2-7 better. CDR1 and CDR2 from the germline V gene are LGHNA and YSLEER. There are 15 residues in the CDR3. DNA for the CDR3: TGCGCCAGCAGCCCTCGGACAGGGGACATCTACGAGCAGTACTTC. Its translation: CASSPRTGDIYEQYF.

J is TRBJ2-5 and V is TRBV6-1, with D possibly TRBD1 on 6 matching bases. Trimming stripped 0 bases from V and 3 bases from J, with 14 bases between. CDR1 is MNHNS, CDR2 SASEGT, per germline. CDR3 length equals 16 residues. The CDR3 is CASSEASQRGKETQYF. CDR3 DNA sequence: TGTGCCAGCAGTGAAGCGTCCCAGAGGGGGAAAGAGACCCAGTACTTC.

Turning to this clone: An end of the junction does not agree with germline; a read error may underlie this. The V gene is TRBV7-7, the J gene TRBJ2-7; D perhaps matches TRBD1 (5 bases). Germline CDR1 reads SSHAT; CDR2 reads FNYEAQ (reference sequence). The CDR3 spans 15 residues. In nucleotides, the CDR3 is TGTGCTAGCAGCCTAGAAAGGGGTCCCTCCTACGAGCAGTACTTC. Its protein product is CASSLERGPSYEQYF.

There are a few counts of this clone. The gene calls are TRBV5-1 and TRBJ1-1; D gene ambiguous. Trimming removed 3 bases at V and 6 bases at J, with 12 bases between. This CDR3 spans 13 amino acids. Germline CDR1 is SGHRS and CDR2 is YFSETQ. The CDR3 sequence: CASSWTEGAEAFF. CDR3 bases: TGCGCCAGCAGCTGGACTGAGGGTGCTGAAGCTTTCTTT.

The chain is built from TRBV7-3 and TRBJ2-7, with D possibly matching TRBD2 (6 bases). Germline CDR1 and CDR2: SGHTA and FQGTGA. V shed 0 bases and J shed 0 bases, with 9 bases lying between them. This CDR3 comprises 15 residues. CDR3 sequence reads: CASSLTGGDSYEQYF. DNA of the CDR3: TGTGCCAGCAGCTTAACCGGGGGTGACTCCTACGAGCAGTACTTC.